This passage covers 23 T cell receptor beta chains from one sample sequenced in a study of blood T cell repertoires in COVID-19. Method: immunoSEQ multiplex PCR; TCRdb's copy keeps in-frame clones and lacks some. This sample has approximately 670,000 clones, with 85% to 90% found just once. The specimen sequenced was peripheral blood. The receptors here all came from a woman under 30 with acute or convalescent COVID-19.

The CDR3 region is CASTGWGEPNYGYTF. The CDR3 DNA sequence: TGTGCCAGCACCGGGTGGGGGGAGCCAAACTATGGCTACACCTTC. The chain recombines TRBV25-1 with TRBJ1-2, with a possible D match to TRBD1 (5 bases). The length of the CDR3 is 15 residues. V was pared by 7 bases and J by 2 bases, with 17 bases between. The germline V gene has CDR1 MGHDK and CDR2 SYGVNS.

This rearrangement joins TRBV3-1 (or the pseudogene TRBV3-2) to TRBJ2-6, with TRBD1 as a possible D gene (5 bases). Trimming took off 3 bases at V and 2 bases at J, with 14 bases between the two ends. The CDR3 covers 17 residues. CDR1 is LGHDT and CDR2 is YNNKEL in the germline V gene (reference sequence). This CDR3 is CASSQTQEWTGANVLTF. The CDR3 nucleotides are TGTGCCAGCAGCCAGACACAGGAGTGGACTGGGGCCAACGTCCTGACTTTC.

The V and J genes are TRBV5-6 and TRBJ2-7, with 7 bases fitting TRBD2. CDR1 is SGHDT, CDR2 YYEEEE, per germline. The V and J ends lost 0 bases and 3 bases, in that order; junction bases with no gene match: 3. The CDR3 totals 14 residues. CDR3 protein: CASSLGWDYYEQYF. In DNA, the CDR3 is TGTGCCAGCAGCTTGGGTTGGGACTACTACGAGCAGTACTTC.

This chain connects TRBV7-6 to TRBJ1-6; D perhaps matches TRBD1 (5 bases). Trimming took 5 bases from V and 4 from J, leaving 18 bases between them. There are 17 residues in the CDR3. Germline V gene sequence: CDR1 SGHVS, CDR2 FNYEAQ. CDR3 region: CASSPRVGGGYNSPLHF. CDR3 nucleotides: TGTGCCAGCAGCCCCCGGGTGGGGGGTGGGTATAATTCACCCCTCCACTTT.

The CDR3 loop reads CASSVDLWKRGGYNEQFF. The CDR3 DNA is TGTGCCAGCAGTGTGGACCTATGGAAGCGGGGGGGTTACAATGAGCAGTTCTTC. The chain combines TRBV2 with TRBJ2-1; 10 bases align to TRBD2. This CDR3 is built from 18 residues. Germline trimming cut 4 bases from V and 4 bases from J; bases unmatched to any gene: 13. Germline V lookup: CDR1 SNHLY, CDR2 FYNNEI. Full variable domain (rest looked up from reference TRBV2 and TRBJ2-1): EPEVTQTPSHQVTQMGQEVILRCVPISNHLYFYWYRQILGQKVEFLVSFYNNEISEKSEIFDDQFSVERPDGSNFTLKIRSTKLEDSAMYFCASSVDLWKRGGYNEQFFGPGTRLTVL.

CDR3 sequence (DNA): TGTGCCAGCAGCACTAGCGGGGGCCCCAACGAGCAGTACTTC. It encodes CASSTSGGPNEQYF. V gene TRBV13 combines with J gene TRBJ2-7, with 11 bases fitting TRBD2. CDR3 length: 14 residues. The J segment lost 5 bases and the V segment lost 5 bases, leaving 5 bases of the junction unmatched. Germline assignment: CDR1 PRHDT and CDR2 FYEKMQ (reference sequence).

This chain connects TRBV25-1 to TRBJ2-1; tentatively, D is TRBD2 (6 bases). CDR3 length equals 13 residues. CDR1 is MGHDK and CDR2 is SYGVNS in the germline V gene. The V and J ends lost 1 base and 5 bases respectively, with 6 bases between them. The CDR3 region has the DNA TGTGCCAGCAGTGAATGGGGGGACAATGAGCAGTTCTTC. It specifies CASSEWGDNEQFF.

The chain couples TRBV6-5 to TRBJ1-6; TRBD1 is a possible D gene (6 bases). CDR3 size: 14 residues. Trimming stripped 11 bases from V and 9 bases from J, with 20 bases between. Germline CDR1 is MNHEY and CDR2 is SVGAGI. The CDR3 sequence: CAAGVRDTTSPLHF. CDR3 nucleotide sequence: TGTGCCGCAGGGGTTAGGGATACGACTTCACCCCTCCACTTT.

A remark on this clone: This sample includes further DNA sequences coding for the same CDR3. V usage is TRBV18 and J usage is TRBJ1-1, with TRBD1 matching over 7 bases. The CDR3 has 13 residues. From germline, CDR1 is KGHSH and CDR2 LQKENI. The V gene end was trimmed by 2 bases and the J gene end by 4 bases; junction bases not matched to a gene: 1. This CDR3 is CASSPAGGTEAFF. The CDR3, as DNA: TGTGCCAGCTCACCAGCAGGGGGCACTGAAGCTTTCTTT.

This clone was seen a single time. V usage is TRBV7-9 and J usage is TRBJ1-1; D gene ambiguous. In germline, CDR1 is SEHNR, CDR2 FQNEAQ (reference sequence). CDR3 length: 13 residues. Deletions cut 0 bases from V and 6 bases from J, with 8 bases between. The CDR3 DNA sequence: TGTGCCAGCAGCTTAGCTCGGGTGTCTGAAGCTTTCTTT. Translated, it gives CASSLARVSEAFF. The full variable domain, completed using reference TRBV7-9 and TRBJ1-1, is DTGVSQNPRHKITKRGQNVTFRCDPISEHNRLYWYRQTLGQGPEFLTYFQNEAQLEKSRLLSDRFSAERPKGSFSTLEIQRTEQGDSAMYLCASSLARVSEAFFGQGTRLTVV.

J is TRBJ2-4 and V is TRBV5-5, with D maybe TRBD1 (5 bases). Per germline, CDR1 SGHKS and CDR2 YYEKEE (reference sequence). Trimming took off 6 bases at V and 0 bases at J, with 22 bases between the two ends. CDR3 size: 18 residues. The CDR3 is CASKWGQGALLAKNIQYF. CDR3 DNA sequence: TGTGCCAGCAAATGGGGCCAGGGTGCACTTCTAGCCAAAAACATTCAGTACTTC. The full variable domain, in which reference TRBV5-5 and TRBJ2-4 provide the parts outside the CDR3, is DAGVTQSPTHLIKTRGQQVTLRCSPISGHKSVSWYQQVLGQGPQFIFQYYEKEERGRGNFPDRFSARQFPNYSSELNVNALLLGDSALYLCASKWGQGALLAKNIQYFGAGTRLSVL.

The chain recombines TRBV20-1 with TRBJ1-4, with D tentatively TRBD1 (6 bases). Germline lookup yields CDR1 DFQATT and CDR2 SNEGSKA (reference sequence). Trimming left V 3 bases short and J 7 bases short, with 18 bases between. This CDR3 spans 15 amino acids. The CDR3 region is CSASEGDRGGEKLFF. CDR3 in DNA: TGCAGTGCTAGTGAGGGGGACCGAGGGGGTGAAAAACTGTTTTTT.

The chain couples TRBV15 to TRBJ1-2; 9 bases align to TRBD1. There are 17 residues in the CDR3. Germline V gene sequence: CDR1 LNHNV, CDR2 YYDKDF (reference sequence). V shed 5 bases and J 6 bases; nucleotides not matched to a gene: 16. In nucleotides, the CDR3 is TGTGCCACCAGCGTCCCGGGACAGGGAGAAGGAGTCAATGGCTACACCTTC. The encoded protein is CATSVPGQGEGVNGYTF.

The J gene is TRBJ1-1, the V gene TRBV5-5, with a tentative D call TRBD1 (5 bases). V lost 0 bases, J lost 4 bases, and 16 bases lay in between. The CDR3 totals 16 residues. Germline V CDR1 and CDR2: SGHKS, YYEKEE (reference sequence). The CDR3 loop is CASSLVFPGYSTEAFF. In DNA, the CDR3 is TGTGCCAGCAGCTTGGTCTTTCCAGGGTATTCCACTGAAGCTTTCTTT.

This sequence joins TRBV21-1 and TRBJ1-3; the table calls TRBD1, which could not be checked here. TRBV21-1 is termed a pseudogene. This CDR3 has 14 amino acids. For the CDR3, the DNA is TGTGCCAGCCGACCACAGAGCTCTGGAAACACCATATATTTT. It codes for CASRPQSSGNTIYF.

J is TRBJ1-1 and V is TRBV5-1; no clear D. The CDR3 is 13 residues long. Germline CDR1 and CDR2: SGHRS and YFSETQ. Trimming left V 6 bases short and J 5 bases short, with 14 bases between. CDR3 nucleotides: TGCGCCAGCAAGCGGGAGTCGGGTACTGAAGCTTTCTTT. Encoded protein: CASKRESGTEAFF.

The chain joins TRBV12-3 or TRBV12-4 to TRBJ2-1; D uncertain. The CDR3 covers 11 residues. The V end was cut by 6 bases, the J end by 3 bases, with 3 bases between. Here the CDR3 DNA reads TGTGCCAGCAGACTCTACAATGAGCAGTTCTTC. It specifies CASRLYNEQFF.

The genes are TRBV11-2 and TRBJ1-2; 9 nucleotides match TRBD1. Germline-derived CDR1 and CDR2 are SGHAT and FQNNGV. J was trimmed by 4 bases and V by 7 bases; bases with no gene match: 13. The CDR3 has 16 residues. The CDR3 DNA reads as TGTGCCAGCACCTCACCCCGGGACAGGGTAACCTATGGCTACACCTTC. Protein sequence: CASTSPRDRVTYGYTF.

The rearrangement joins TRBV30 to TRBJ2-3; the D gene is possibly TRBD2 (6 bases). The length of the CDR3 is 14 residues. The germline V gene has CDR1 GTSNPN and CDR2 SVGIG (reference sequence). Trimming pared 6 bases from V and 8 bases from J, leaving 21 bases between. The CDR3 DNA follows: TGTGCCTGCAGACTAGGATCGTTCTTACGTACGCAGTATTTT. Translated: CACRLGSFLRTQYF.

This clone has just one count. The chain carries TRBV6-2 or TRBV6-3 and TRBJ2-5, with D tentatively TRBD2 (5 bases). From germline, CDR1 is MNHEY and CDR2 SVGEGT. The CDR3 extends over 15 amino acids. Trimming pared 2 bases from V and 5 bases from J, leaving 15 bases between. The CDR3 here is CASSYLGLGVETQYF. CDR3 in DNA: TGTGCCAGCAGTTACCTAGGACTGGGAGTGGAGACCCAGTACTTC.

V is TRBV7-2 and J is TRBJ1-2, with D perhaps matching TRBD1 (5 bases). Germline V lookup: CDR1 SGHTA, CDR2 FQGNSA. The CDR3 runs 13 residues. V was pared by 1 base and J by 7 bases, with 10 bases between. The CDR3 nucleotides read TGTGCCAGCAGCTTAGTCAGGGATACTGGCTACACCTTC. Its translation is CASSLVRDTGYTF.

The CDR3, as DNA: TGTGCCACCAGTGATTTGGGACAGGTCTATGGCTACACCTTC. Protein product: CATSDLGQVYGYTF. V gene TRBV24-1 combines with J gene TRBJ1-2; 7 positions agree with TRBD1. The trim removed 0 bases at V and 4 bases at J, leaving 1 base unmatched. The CDR3 totals 14 residues. The germline V gene has CDR1 KGHDR and CDR2 SFDVKD.

The rearrangement joins TRBV6-5 to TRBJ1-5; D possibly corresponds to TRBD1 (5 bases). Germline V gene data show CDR1 as MNHEY and CDR2 as SVGAGI. V dropped 2 bases and J dropped 7 bases, with 12 bases sitting between them. This CDR3 is 14 amino acids long. The CDR3 bases are TGTGCCAGCAGTTACGGCTGGGGCGGACAGCCCCAGCATTTT. Encoded protein: CASSYGWGGQPQHF.